The 5 T cell receptor beta chains reported below all come from one sample, sequenced in a study of identical twins. TCRdb fed the 5' RACE reads into MiXCR, producing one record per CDR3 protein. The table lists 1,800,000 or so distinct CDR3 sequences, 25% to 35% of them singletons. The sample consisted of cord blood. The source of these receptors is a newborn girl in good health.

This sequence joins TRBV4-2 and TRBJ2-2, with a tentative D call TRBD1 (6 bases). The CDR3 is 17 amino acids. Deletions cut 2 bases from V and 3 bases from J, with 16 bases between. CDR1 LGHNA and CDR2 YNFKEQ come from the germline V gene. This CDR3 reads CASSQQRTNRDTGELFF. The CDR3 coding sequence is TGTGCCAGCAGCCAACAAAGGACCAACAGGGACACCGGGGAGCTGTTTTTT.

The chain is built from TRBV6-2 or TRBV6-3 and TRBJ2-4; 7 positions agree with TRBD2. With the DNA end fitting TRBJ2-7 better, the J assignment may be wrong. The CDR3 sequence is 13 residues long. Germline V CDR1 and CDR2: MNHEY, SVGEGT. The chain's CDR3 is CASSYLGGYEQYF. CDR3 DNA sequence: TGTGCCAGCAGTTACTTGGGGGGGTACGAGCAGTACTTC.

This clonotype appeared a few times. The rearrangement uses TRBV27 and TRBJ2-1; no reliable D call. V was pared by 2 bases and J by 6 bases, with 11 bases between. The germline V gene has CDR1 MNHEY and CDR2 SMNVEV (reference sequence). The CDR3 spans 14 residues. Here the CDR3 DNA reads TGTGCCAGCAGTTTAGTTTTTCAGCCCAATGAGCAGTTCTTC. This encodes CASSLVFQPNEQFF.

The J gene is TRBJ2-3, the V gene TRBV12-3 or TRBV12-4; either TRBD1 or TRBD2 may fit D (6 bases each). Trimming removed 6 bases at V and 6 bases at J, with 19 bases between. The CDR3 covers 15 residues. The CDR3 region is CASSSKGGKSDTQYF. The CDR3 bases are TGTGCCAGCAGCTCCAAAGGGGGGAAGAGTGATACGCAGTATTTT.

The chain has TRBV12-3 or TRBV12-4 and TRBJ2-5; the D gene is possibly TRBD2 (6 bases). This CDR3 spans 14 amino acids. Trimming took 3 bases from V and 5 from J, leaving 13 bases between them. CDR3 nucleotides: TGTGCCAGCAGTTTCCCCGGGAGTAGGGAGACCCAGTACTTC. Amino acid sequence: CASSFPGSRETQYF.